This entry features one TCR beta chain sequence. Antigen: not known. This record belongs to a study of cytomegalovirus exposure and HLA in healthy donors. Study-level results: Based on reports, TCR beta sequences accurately predicted HLA-A and HLA-B alleles for most subjects. In an earlier analysis, most TCR beta V segments were productive about 87% or about 30% of the time.

Researchers ran the PCR with 60 Vbeta and 13 Jbeta primers. Assay used: immunoSEQ multiplex PCR; TCRdb lists only in-frame clones, some missing. The sample includes around 110,000 clones, more than 60% of them seen just once. The specimen was PBMCs. This clonotype was obtained from a woman between 50 and 59 years old in good health and CMV-seropositive.

CDR3 protein: CASRQAGAGNEKLFF. In nucleotides, the CDR3 is TGTGCCAGCAGGCAGGCGGGGGCCGGAAATGAAAAACTGTTTTTT. This sequence joins TRBV6-5 and TRBJ1-4, with a tentative D call TRBD1 (6 bases). Germline V gene lookup returns CDR1 MNHEY and CDR2 SVGAGI. The CDR3 loop spans 15 amino acids. V lost 6 bases to trimming and J lost 5 bases, with 16 bases between them.